The 5 T cell receptor beta chains listed next were all sequenced from one sample in a study of blood T cell repertoires in COVID-19. The data were produced by immunoSEQ multiplex PCR, yet TCRdb's version contains in-frame clones alone and is incomplete. The sample includes around 260,000 clones, roughly 89% seen only once; the top ten take approximately 0.84%. Sequencing used peripheral blood. These TCRs come from a man aged 25-45 years with acute or convalescent COVID-19.

The genes are TRBV19 and TRBJ1-6, with D possibly matching TRBD1 (5 bases). Germline assignment: CDR1 LNHDA and CDR2 SQIVND (reference sequence). The CDR3 consists of 16 residues. V was trimmed by 7 bases and J by 6 bases, leaving 19 bases between them. The CDR3 loop is CASTPPGVGGNSPLHF. CDR3 DNA sequence: TGTGCCAGTACCCCCCCGGGGGTTGGGGGTAATTCACCCCTCCACTTT.

The rearrangement joins TRBV5-1 to TRBJ2-7; the match to TRBD1 covers 7 bases. Trimming at V came to 5 bases and at J to 2 bases, leaving 13 bases not matched to a gene. This CDR3 has 16 residues. Germline V gene data show CDR1 as SGHRS and CDR2 as YFSETQ. The CDR3 protein is CASRFFQGELPYEQYF. The CDR3 nucleotides are TGCGCCAGCAGGTTTTTTCAGGGGGAACTGCCCTACGAGCAGTACTTC.

The chain has TRBV5-1 and TRBJ2-6; 12 bases are a match to TRBD2. The CDR3 covers 19 residues. V shed 4 bases and J 8 bases; nucleotides not matched to a gene: 16. Per the germline V gene, CDR1 is SGHRS and CDR2 is YFSETQ. CDR3 in amino acids: CASSGASGRALVSTNVLTF. The DNA of the CDR3 is TGCGCCAGCAGCGGAGCTAGCGGGAGGGCCCTGGTATCGACCAACGTCCTGACTTTC.

Turning to this clone: Other DNA sequences in this sample translate to the same CDR3. The chain links TRBV7-9 to TRBJ2-5, with 8 bases fitting TRBD2. CDR1 is SEHNR, CDR2 FQNEAQ, per germline (reference sequence). V lost 3 bases to trimming and J lost 5 bases; unmatched junction nucleotides: 2. The CDR3 has 13 residues. CDR3 region: CASSFGGGETQYF. Here the CDR3 DNA reads TGTGCCAGCAGCTTCGGCGGGGGGGAGACCCAGTACTTC. The variable domain in full, with the rest retrieved from reference TRBV7-9 and TRBJ2-5, is DTGVSQNPRHKITKRGQNVTFRCDPISEHNRLYWYRQTLGQGPEFLTYFQNEAQLEKSRLLSDRFSAERPKGSFSTLEIQRTEQGDSAMYLCASSFGGGETQYFGPGTRLLVL.

The rearrangement uses TRBV9 and TRBJ2-1, with D possibly matching TRBD2 (6 bases). Trimming removed 4 bases from V and 8 bases from J, with 19 bases in between. Per germline, CDR1 SGDLS and CDR2 YYNGEE. The CDR3 is 15 amino acids. CDR3 in DNA: TGTGCCAGCAGCCGCGGGGTGGGAGAGGTAGATGAGCAGTTCTTC. Its translation is CASSRGVGEVDEQFF.